This T cell receptor beta chain was captured in a study of CD8 T cells in ankylosing spondylitis. Study results and caveats: Disease-linked clones bore a CD8+ phenotype, appearing relatively rarely in peripheral blood.

TCRdb re-called the 5' RACE reads with MiXCR, one entry per CDR3 protein. The sample consists of around 330,000 distinct CDR3 sequences, roughly 11% of them appearing once. The CDR3 covers 14 residues. Germline-derived CDR1 and CDR2 are DFQATT and SNEGSKA (reference sequence). Between the trimmed V and J ends, which lost 6 bases and 5 bases, there was a span of 19 bases. As regards this clonotype: Its specificity is not known.

The source of this sequence is a female donor with ankylosing spondylitis or in good health (not recorded which). Specimen: blood, either unsorted or a sorted T cell fraction (not recorded which). The chain combines TRBV20-1 with TRBJ2-5; D is possibly TRBD1 (5 bases). The CDR3, as DNA: TGCAGTGCCGAAGGAAGGGGCTGGTCGGAGACCCAGTACTTC. Translation gives CSAEGRGWSETQYF.